One sample yielded the 4 T cell receptor beta chains listed below, sequenced in a study of OX40 agonist ivuxolimab in advanced cancers. The repertoire was sequenced with immunoSEQ multiplex PCR; TCRdb's copy has only in-frame clones and lacks some. The sample records approximately 26,000 clones, roughly 85% being singletons. Sequenced here: CD4+ or CD8+ T cells sorted from blood, sampled in a trial of the OX40 agonist ivuxolimab. The receptors derive from an adult with an advanced solid tumor such as melanoma, head and neck, liver or kidney cancer.

The V call is TRBV11-2, the J call TRBJ2-2; TRBD2 aligns across 7 bases. The ends lost 5 bases at V and 0 bases at J; junction bases unmatched: 6. There are 16 residues in the CDR3. Per germline, CDR1 SGHAT and CDR2 FQNNGV. CDR3 DNA: TGTGCCAGCAGCCCTATCGGGGGGACGAACACCGGGGAGCTGTTTTTT. Translating it yields CASSPIGGTNTGELFF.

This chain uses TRBV19 with TRBJ2-1; 7 bases are shared with TRBD1. In germline, CDR1 is LNHDA, CDR2 SQIVND (reference sequence). J was trimmed by 6 bases and V by 5 bases; bases with no gene match: 7. The CDR3 covers 14 residues. Here the CDR3 reads CASSVTGVGNEQFF. The CDR3 coding sequence is TGTGCCAGTAGTGTCACAGGGGTCGGCAATGAGCAGTTCTTC.

V is TRBV30 and J is TRBJ2-2, with 7 bases that match TRBD1. The V gene's germline CDR1 is GTSNPN and CDR2 SVGIG (reference sequence). Germline trimming cut 5 bases from V and 5 bases from J; bases unmatched to any gene: 5. The CDR3 is 13 residues long. CDR3 protein: CAWEGAGTGELFF. The CDR3 DNA is TGTGCCTGGGAGGGGGCCGGAACCGGGGAGCTGTTTTTT. Supplemented by reference TRBV30 and TRBJ2-2, the full variable domain reads SQTIHQWPATLVQPVGSPLSLECTVEGTSNPNLYWYRQAAGRGLQLLFYSVGIGQISSEVPQNLSASRPQDRQFILSSKKLLLSDSGFYLCAWEGAGTGELFFGEGSRLTVL.

CDR3 nucleotides: TGTGCCAGCAGCCCAGGGGGGCTAGATAAGCACTACGAGCAGTACTTC. As protein: CASSPGGLDKHYEQYF. J is TRBJ2-7 and V is TRBV28; D is perhaps TRBD1 (7 bases). The V gene lost 6 bases and the J gene lost 3 bases, with 21 bases spanning the gap. CDR1 and CDR2 (germline): MDHEN, SYDVKM. CDR3 length: 16 amino acids.